Below, one T cell receptor beta chain is given with its context. This sample stems from a study of T-cell reconstitution after alpha-beta-depleted transplantation in children. In germline, CDR1 is MNHEY, CDR2 SVGAGI. V lost 6 bases to trimming and J lost 5 bases; unmatched junction nucleotides: 12. The CDR3 sequence is 15 residues long. Molecular barcoding with unique molecular identifiers was used for the TCRbeta library. MiXCR was run by TCRdb on the PCR reads, yielding one entry per CDR3 protein. The sample consists of about 980,000 distinct CDR3 sequences, about 29% of them appearing once. Material: PBMCs, mostly from graft donor cells, obtained 360 days after TCRalphabeta/CD19-depleted stem cell transplant. The chain carries TRBV6-5 and TRBJ1-1; 7 bases are shared with TRBD1. The receptor comes from a boy in the first two years of life who had a stem cell transplant for SCID, so the T cells may come from the graft donor. The CDR3 here is CASSFSTGWVTEAFF. DNA for the CDR3: TGTGCCAGCAGCTTCTCGACAGGGTGGGTGACTGAAGCTTTCTTT.